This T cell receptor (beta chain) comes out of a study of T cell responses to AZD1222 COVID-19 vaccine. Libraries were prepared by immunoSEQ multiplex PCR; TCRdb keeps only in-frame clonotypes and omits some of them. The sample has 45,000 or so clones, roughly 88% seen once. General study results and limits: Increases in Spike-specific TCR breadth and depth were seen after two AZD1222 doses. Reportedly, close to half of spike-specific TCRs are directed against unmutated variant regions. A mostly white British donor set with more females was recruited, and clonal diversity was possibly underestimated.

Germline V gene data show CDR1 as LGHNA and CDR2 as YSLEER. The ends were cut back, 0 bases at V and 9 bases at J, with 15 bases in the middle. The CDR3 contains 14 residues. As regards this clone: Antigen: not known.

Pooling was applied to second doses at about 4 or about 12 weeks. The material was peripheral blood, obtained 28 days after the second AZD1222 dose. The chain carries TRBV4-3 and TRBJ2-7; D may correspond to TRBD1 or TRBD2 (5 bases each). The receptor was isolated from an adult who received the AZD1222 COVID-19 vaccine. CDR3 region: CASSQDYSGSGQYF. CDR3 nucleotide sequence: TGCGCCAGCAGCCAAGATTATTCAGGGAGTGGGCAGTACTTC.